These 21 T cell receptor beta chains share one sample of origin, sequenced in a study of post-analysis software for immune sequencing data. Regarding the study as a whole: Elevated frequency relative to controls characterized four or five TRBV segments in patients, TRBV5-6, TRBV5-1 and TRBV20-1 among them.

TCR beta cDNA libraries had unique molecular identifiers. TCRdb re-analysed the PCR reads in MiXCR, keeping a single row per CDR3 protein. The profile covers around 200,000 distinct CDR3 sequences, with roughly 30% appearing a single time and around 3.2% taken by the ten largest. For these TCRs, the target antigens are not known. Sample: blood. The receptors stem from a girl under 18 with multiple sclerosis.

This clonotype was seen a few times. V and J are TRBV27 and TRBJ1-2; D uncertain. V lost 1 base and J 8 bases, leaving 14 bases between the germline ends. CDR1 and CDR2 (germline): MNHEY, SMNVEV (reference sequence). The CDR3 extends over 14 amino acids. The CDR3 DNA reads TGTGCCAGCAGTTTATGGGAGGCGGCGGGCGGCTACACCTTC. Translated, it gives CASSLWEAAGGYTF.

The genes are TRBV10-3 and TRBJ1-1, with D perhaps matching TRBD1 (6 bases). CDR1 is ENHRY, CDR2 SYGVKD, per germline. Trimming shortened V by 2 bases and J by 1 base, and 11 bases separated the two germline ends. This CDR3 comprises 15 residues. The CDR3 DNA reads TGTGCCATCAGTGAGCTGGGGACACCGAACACTGAAGCTTTCTTT. Its translation is CAISELGTPNTEAFF.

The rearrangement uses TRBV20-1 and TRBJ1-5, with unresolved D. Germline V gene lookup returns CDR1 DFQATT and CDR2 SNEGSKA (reference sequence). V was trimmed by 3 bases and J by 4 bases, leaving 13 bases between them. CDR3 length: 14 amino acids. Written as DNA, the CDR3 is TGCAGTGCTAGTCACACGCCCGGTAATCAGCCCCAGCATTTT. It is translated as CSASHTPGNQPQHF.

This clonotype was found a few times. The chain carries TRBV3-1 and TRBJ1-5; possible D gene TRBD1, 6 bases. The length of the CDR3 is 15 residues. The germline V gene encodes CDR1 LGHDT and CDR2 YNNKEL (reference sequence). V gave up 1 base and J gave up 7 bases, with 14 bases separating them. This chain's CDR3 is CASSQGAGGHQPQHF. CDR3 coding DNA: TGTGCCAGCAGCCAAGGGGCGGGGGGGCACCAGCCCCAGCATTTT. The whole variable domain, filled in from reference TRBV3-1 and TRBJ1-5, reads DTAVSQTPKYLVTQMGNDKSIKCEQNLGHDTMYWYKQDSKKFLKIMFSYNNKELIINETVPNRFSPKSPDKAHLNLHINSLELGDSAVYFCASSQGAGGHQPQHFGDGTRLSIL.

The sample holds a few counts of this clonotype. V usage is TRBV12-3 or TRBV12-4 and J usage is TRBJ1-6; tentative D call: TRBD1 (5 bases). V lost 3 bases to trimming and J lost 5 bases, with 5 bases between them. The CDR3 covers 13 residues. The CDR3 DNA is TGTGCCAGCAGTTTGACAGATAATTCACCCCTCCACTTT. This gives the protein CASSLTDNSPLHF.

The table lists this clonotype with many counts. The J gene is TRBJ2-3, the V gene TRBV4-2; D is ambiguous. V gave up 2 bases and J gave up 1 base, with 10 bases separating them. This CDR3 has 15 residues. CDR1 LGHNA and CDR2 YNFKEQ come from the germline V gene. The CDR3 DNA reads TGTGCCAGCAGCCAATGGCCCGGCGGCACAGATACGCAGTATTTT. This translates into CASSQWPGGTDTQYF.

The gene calls are TRBV4-1 and TRBJ1-2; 10 bases match TRBD1. The CDR3 length is 17 residues. The J segment lost 9 bases and the V segment lost 1 base, leaving 14 bases of the junction unmatched. Per germline, CDR1 MGHRA and CDR2 YSYEKL. The chain's CDR3 is CASSQVGARWDRGRYTF. Written as DNA, the CDR3 is TGCGCCAGCAGCCAAGTGGGAGCGAGGTGGGACAGGGGTCGCTACACCTTC.

This chain links TRBV6-5 with TRBJ1-3, with D uncertain. CDR3 length: 15 amino acids. Germline CDR1 and CDR2: MNHEY and SVGAGI. V was pared by 2 bases and J by 0 bases, with 8 bases between. CDR3 sequence reads: CASSYDGSSGNTIYF. The CDR3 DNA reads as TGTGCCAGCAGTTACGACGGTAGCTCTGGAAACACCATATATTTT.

The table lists this clonotype with a few counts. This rearrangement joins TRBV4-2 to TRBJ2-3; 9 bases agree with TRBD2. Germline V gene sequence: CDR1 LGHNA, CDR2 YNFKEQ. This CDR3 has 16 residues. V trimming: 5 bases; J trimming: 3 bases; junction bases outside the gene matches: 9. CDR3 residues: CASSERAGGPTDTQYF. CDR3 nucleotide sequence: TGTGCCAGCAGCGAAAGGGCGGGGGGGCCGACAGATACGCAGTATTTT.

This clonotype was detected ten times or more. The chain joins TRBV13 to TRBJ2-1; 9 bases are shared with TRBD2. The germline V gene encodes CDR1 PRHDT and CDR2 FYEKMQ (reference sequence). The trim removed 5 bases at V and 9 bases at J, leaving 8 bases unmatched. The CDR3 runs to 14 residues. The CDR3 DNA reads TGTGCCAGCAGCCGCAGCGGGGGGTCTTTTGAGCAGTTCTTC. It yields the protein CASSRSGGSFEQFF.

The V call is TRBV5-4, the J call TRBJ1-2, with D unresolved. CDR1 SGHNT and CDR2 YYREEE come from the germline V gene (reference sequence). V lost 4 bases, J lost 2 bases, and 12 bases lay in between. The CDR3 extends over 14 amino acids. The CDR3, as DNA: TGTGCCAGCAGCCTGGACGCCAGCAACTATGGCTACACCTTC. This encodes CASSLDASNYGYTF.

In this sample, this clonotype turned up many times. The V gene is TRBV6-6, the J gene TRBJ2-3; D is ambiguous. Trimming shortened V by 6 bases and J by 2 bases, and 6 bases separated the two germline ends. The germline CDR1 and CDR2 sequences are MNHNY and SVGAGI (reference sequence). The CDR3 extends over 12 amino acids. The CDR3 coding sequence is TGTGCCAGCAGCCCGACCACAGATACGCAGTATTTT. This translates into CASSPTTDTQYF.

At least ten counts were recorded for this clonotype. V usage is TRBV20-1 and J usage is TRBJ2-3, with TRBD2 matching over 8 bases. The CDR3 has 17 residues. The germline V gene encodes CDR1 DFQATT and CDR2 SNEGSKA (reference sequence). V lost 2 bases to trimming and J lost 0 bases; unmatched junction nucleotides: 10. CDR3 residues: CSARREGLVPSTDTQYF. CDR3 coding DNA: TGCAGTGCTAGACGGGAGGGCCTCGTACCTAGCACAGATACGCAGTATTTT.

This clonotype was counted many times. The chain recombines TRBV29-1 with TRBJ2-3; 8 bases align to TRBD2. The CDR3 contains 14 residues. The trim removed 4 bases at V and 5 bases at J, leaving 8 bases unmatched. Germline-derived CDR1 and CDR2 are SQVTM and ANQGSEA. CDR3 protein: CSVVAAGGGDTQYF. The CDR3 region has the DNA TGCAGCGTTGTCGCGGCGGGAGGAGGAGATACGCAGTATTTT.

This clonotype was seen repeatedly, ten times or more. The rearrangement joins TRBV2 to TRBJ2-7, with 7 positions matching TRBD1. This CDR3 has 13 amino acids. With V trimmed by 10 bases and J by 1 base, 7 bases remained unmatched. Germline V CDR1 and CDR2: SNHLY, FYNNEI. The CDR3 loop reads CANKQGPSYEQYF. In DNA form, the CDR3 reads TGTGCCAACAAACAGGGGCCTTCCTACGAGCAGTACTTC.

This clonotype occurred many times. This chain's CDR3 is CASRRVGQETQYF. CDR3 sequence (DNA): TGTGCCAGCAGGAGGGTGGGACAAGAGACCCAGTACTTC. The chain is built from TRBV6-6 and TRBJ2-5, with D perhaps matching TRBD2 (5 bases). CDR1 is MNHNY and CDR2 is SVGAGI in the germline V gene (reference sequence). Trimming pared 6 bases from V and 2 bases from J, leaving 10 bases between. The CDR3 covers 13 residues.

The chain employs TRBV28 and TRBJ1-6; 8 bases map to TRBD1. V was clipped by 4 bases and J by 9 bases; unmatched bases: 8. Germline loops: CDR1 MDHEN, CDR2 SYDVKM. There are 15 residues in the CDR3. DNA for the CDR3: TGTGCCAGCAGTTCCCCCAGGGGGCAGAGTTCACCCCTCCACTTT. As protein: CASSSPRGQSSPLHF. Variable domain in full (rest from reference TRBV28 and TRBJ1-6): DVKVTQSSRYLVKRTGEKVFLECVQDMDHENMFWYRQDPGLGLRLIYFSYDVKMKEKGDIPEGYSVSREKKERFSLILESASTNQTSMYLCASSSPRGQSSPLHFGNGTRLTVT.

This chain connects TRBV7-7 to TRBJ2-2, with D hard to call. Germline V gene sequence: CDR1 SSHAT, CDR2 FNYEAQ (reference sequence). The CDR3 length is 14 residues. V was clipped by 3 bases and J by 4 bases, with 9 bases between them. CDR3 DNA sequence: TGTGCCAGCAGCTTTTTGGGTACCACCGGGGAGCTGTTTTTT. Its protein is CASSFLGTTGELFF.

V gene TRBV12-3 or TRBV12-4 combines with J gene TRBJ2-5, with D possibly TRBD1 on 6 matching bases. Trimming shortened V by 4 bases and J by 2 bases, and 14 bases separated the two germline ends. This CDR3 has 15 amino acids. This chain's CDR3 is CASSSSAQGQETQYF. In nucleotides, the CDR3 is TGTGCCAGCAGTTCCTCAGCCCAGGGGCAAGAGACCCAGTACTTC.

This clonotype was detected ten times or more. The chain has TRBV28 and TRBJ2-5, with no clear D. The length of the CDR3 is 14 residues. The V end lost 1 base, the J end lost 5 bases, and 11 bases lay between the germline ends. Germline V CDR1 and CDR2: MDHEN, SYDVKM. Written as DNA, the CDR3 is TGTGCCAGCAGTTTATCCGCCTCTGTGGAGACCCAGTACTTC. Amino acid sequence: CASSLSASVETQYF.

Points on this clonotype: At one boundary the junction diverges from the germline segment, which might be a read error. This chain links TRBV20-1 with TRBJ1-1; D is undetermined. CDR1 and CDR2 (germline): DFQATT, SNEGSKA (reference sequence). CDR3 length: 15 amino acids. This chain's CDR3 is CGARDLAGGGTEAFF. The CDR3 DNA sequence: TGCGGTGCTAGAGATCTGGCGGGCGGCGGCACTGAAGCTTTCTTT.